This TCR beta chain was found in a study of vaccination effects on CD4 cells after COVID-19 (dated by TCRdb to between 2022 and 2023). Looking at the study overall: To identify antigen-specific CD4+ T cell clonotypes by their expansion, the ViraFEST assay first stimulated PBMC with viral peptide pools and then applied TCR sequencing. Participants received two doses of either the BNT162b2 or the mRNA-1273 mRNA SARS-CoV-2 vaccine. Each well held 1.5 million to 2 million PBMC cultured in IMDM containing about 5.4% human AB serum, roughly 10 IU/ml IL-2 and gentamicin, along with approximately 10 ug/ml peptides. SARS-CoV-2 spike-specific CD4+ TCR repertoires were compared before and after mRNA vaccination in COVID-19 convalescent patients and in infection-naive vaccine recipients. A total of 10 COVID-19 convalescent patients and a handful of SARS-CoV-2-naive healthy vaccine recipients were included in the full study. The Oncomine TCR Beta short-read assay on an Illumina iSeq 100 was used to sequence cultures from other donors in the study.

To prepare the library, the immunoSEQ multiplex PCR assay was applied. DNA from the CD4+ T cells that had been cultured and isolated underwent TCR beta CDR3 sequencing. As for the authors' bioinformatics: Non-productive TCR sequences were removed, reads were trimmed to the CDR3 region, and CDR3s of at least 7 amino acids were retained. The MANAFEST web app was used to identify antigen-specific clonotypes by comparing expansion in peptide wells with expansion in reference cultures. To be called positive, a clone needed expansion at FDR<0.05 compared with the reference and with all other wells, an odds ratio greater than 5, and a frequency greater than 0.1% in two replicate wells. Cross-reactive clonotypes were defined as significantly expanded in SARS-CoV-2 spike wells and in at least one common cold coronavirus spike condition. CDR3 similarity was assessed by Levenshtein distance with the stringdist R package, and unrooted trees were built with ape in R 3.6.1. TCRdb holds this immuneACCESS table with in-frame rearrangements only. Some clones are missing; in checked studies, unresolved V genes explain under half, and the rest has no known cause. V, J and clone size are taken as reported in that table, and D and trimming were inferred from the DNA itself. This sample lists about 72,000 clones; 70% to 80% were detected once. The ten biggest clones cover about 2% of the sample.

About this clone itself: Its antigen remains undetermined. The input lacks base qualities; no much larger clone sits a single base away.

V is cut by 4 bases and J by 5 bases, and the space between the germline ends is 17 bases. From the cysteine up to the phenylalanine, the CDR3 has a length of 15 residues. Solely the CDR3 DNA is kept, with 45 bases framed from the first base. In the germline V gene (reference sequence), CDR1 corresponds to SGHKS and CDR2 to YYEKEE. Overall study outcomes, separate from this receptor: In healthy vaccine recipients, vaccine-induced clones were almost all SARS-CoV-2 mono-reactive, with only 1 of 255 cross-reactive with common cold coronaviruses. Limitations of the study were the small number of convalescent patients and the absence of early post-infection timepoints. Marked clonal contraction was observed in both infection-induced and vaccine-induced clones at late post-vaccination timepoints, consistent with waning T cell responses.

After around eleven days of culture, CD4+ T cells were isolated with the EasySep CD4+ T cell isolation kit. Negative nucleocapsid antibody results before and after vaccination confirmed that the healthy vaccine recipients had no prior SARS-CoV-2 infection. Half of the culture medium was replaced with fresh IL-2-containing medium on days 3 and 7. Unless noted otherwise, every peptide stimulation condition was cultured in triplicate wells. PBMC were separated from whole blood using Ficoll-Paque Plus gradient centrifugation and were then either cryopreserved at -140C or used fresh. Genomic DNA was extracted from cultured CD4+ T cells with the QIAamp micro DNA kit.

Sample: CD4+ T cells from PBMCs cultured without peptide, taken before COVID-19 vaccination. The V gene is TRBV5-5 and the J gene is TRBJ2-3, with no confident D gene call. The origin of this receptor is a human donor who received a COVID-19 vaccine. The CDR3 protein: CASSLILGNGDTQYF. The nucleotides read TGTGCCAGCAGCCTAATCCTTGGGAATGGAGATACGCAGTATTTT. This CDR3, with the reference TRBV5-5 and TRBJ2-3 proteins standing in past its ends, gives the full variable domain DAGVTQSPTHLIKTRGQQVTLRCSPISGHKSVSWYQQVLGQGPQFIFQYYEKEERGRGNFPDRFSARQFPNYSSELNVNALLLGDSALYLCASSLILGNGDTQYFGPGTRLTVL.